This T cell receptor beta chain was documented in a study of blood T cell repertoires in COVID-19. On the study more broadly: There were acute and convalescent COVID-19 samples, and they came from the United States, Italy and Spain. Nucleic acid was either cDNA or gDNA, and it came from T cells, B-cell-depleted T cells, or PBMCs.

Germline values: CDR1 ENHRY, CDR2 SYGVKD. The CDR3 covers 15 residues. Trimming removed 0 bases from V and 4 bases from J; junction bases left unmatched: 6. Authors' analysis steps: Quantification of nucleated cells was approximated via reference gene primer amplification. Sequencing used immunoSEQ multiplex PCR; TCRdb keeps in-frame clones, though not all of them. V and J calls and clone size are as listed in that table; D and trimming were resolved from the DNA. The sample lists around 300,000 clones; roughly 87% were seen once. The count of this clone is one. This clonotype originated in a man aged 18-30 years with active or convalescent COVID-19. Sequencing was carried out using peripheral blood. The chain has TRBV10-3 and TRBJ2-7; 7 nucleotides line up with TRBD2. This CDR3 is CAISESGLVGYEQYF. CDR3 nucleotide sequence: TGTGCCATCAGTGAGTCAGGACTAGTCGGGTACGAGCAGTACTTC.